This T cell receptor beta chain is from a study of blood T cell repertoires in COVID-19. Overall study context: The United States, Italy and Spain were the sources of the acute and convalescent COVID-19 samples. PBMCs, B-cell-depleted T cells, or T cells were the source of the cDNA or gDNA that made up the material.

Study members were between roughly 18 and 100 years old and lived in 20 to 25 US regions. The CDR3 covers 13 residues. The germline V gene encodes CDR1 MNHEY and CDR2 SVGAGI. Between the trimmed V and J ends, which lost 6 bases and 9 bases, there was a span of 17 bases. Authors' processing steps: From reference gene primer amplification, estimates of nucleated cell counts were derived. Generated by immunoSEQ multiplex PCR, the TCRdb table keeps only in-frame clones and is missing some. The D gene and trimming were derived from the DNA, and the V and J assignments and clone size from that table. Of hundreds of thousands of clones listed, around 90% are singletons.

The source material was PBMCs or T cells enriched from blood (not recorded which). This clonotype was obtained from a young man who had been exposed to COVID-19. V and J are TRBV6-5 and TRBJ1-1; tentatively, D is TRBD1 (6 bases). As DNA, the CDR3 is TGTGCCAGCAGGCAACAGGGTTTCGTTCAAGCTTTCTTT. Protein: CASRQQGFVQAFF.